The clone carrying this T cell receptor (beta chain) was observed at least ten times. Its specificity is not known. There were no patients with prior chemotherapy, radiotherapy or other malignancies, and all were node-negative on CT and PET/CT. The sample originates from a study of prognosis after radiotherapy for stage I lung cancer. The CDR3 consists of 16 residues. Germline CDR1 SGHRS, CDR2 YFSETQ. Unmatched junction bases numbered 6, after V lost 4 bases and J lost 1 base. Two rounds of multiplex PCR amplified TCR beta CDR3 from genomic DNA. It was primers specific to each TRBV and TRBJ gene that first-round PCR used. TCRdb recomputed calls from the multiplex PCR reads with MiXCR, one row per CDR3 protein. This table holds fewer than 20,000 distinct CDR3 sequences, approximately 44% found once. Overall study results and limits: Compared with a median of 10,088 beforehand, unique TCR clone counts dropped to approximately 7,000 after stereotactic body radiation therapy. Usage of the TRBV and TRBJ genes (in patients with versus without metastases) was reportedly different.

The sequencing used PBMCs, collected before or after stereotactic body radiation therapy (not recorded which). The chain links TRBV5-1 to TRBJ2-5; 11 bases fit TRBD1. This TCR was sampled from a donor over 45 with non-small cell lung cancer. The CDR3 sequence is CASSLGQGEVQETQYF. The CDR3 nucleotides read TGCGCCAGCAGCCTGGGACAGGGGGAGGTCCAAGAGACCCAGTACTTC. The whole variable domain, filled in from reference TRBV5-1 and TRBJ2-5, reads KAGVTQTPRYLIKTRGQQVTLSCSPISGHRSVSWYQQTPGQGLQFLFEYFSETQRNKGNFPGRFSGRQFSNSRSEMNVSTLELGDSALYLCASSLGQGEVQETQYFGPGTRLLVL.